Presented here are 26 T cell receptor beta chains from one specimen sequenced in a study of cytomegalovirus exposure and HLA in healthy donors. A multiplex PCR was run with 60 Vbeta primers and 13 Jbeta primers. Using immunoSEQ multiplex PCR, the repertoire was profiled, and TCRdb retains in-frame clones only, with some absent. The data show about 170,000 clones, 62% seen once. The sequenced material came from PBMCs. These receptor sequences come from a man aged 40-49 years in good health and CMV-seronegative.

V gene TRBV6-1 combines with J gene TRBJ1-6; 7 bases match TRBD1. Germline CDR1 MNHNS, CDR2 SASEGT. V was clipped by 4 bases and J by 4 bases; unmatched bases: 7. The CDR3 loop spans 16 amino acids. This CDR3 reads CASSGGWDRYNSPLHF. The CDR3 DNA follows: TGTGCCAGCAGTGGCGGCTGGGACAGATATAATTCACCCCTCCACTTT.

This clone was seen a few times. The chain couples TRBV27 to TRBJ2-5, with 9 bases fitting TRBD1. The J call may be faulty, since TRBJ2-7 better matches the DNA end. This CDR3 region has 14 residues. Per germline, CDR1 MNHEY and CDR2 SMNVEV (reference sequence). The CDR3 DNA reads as TGTGCCAGCAGCCACCGGGACAGGGTCTACGAGCAGTACTTC. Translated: CASSHRDRVYEQYF.

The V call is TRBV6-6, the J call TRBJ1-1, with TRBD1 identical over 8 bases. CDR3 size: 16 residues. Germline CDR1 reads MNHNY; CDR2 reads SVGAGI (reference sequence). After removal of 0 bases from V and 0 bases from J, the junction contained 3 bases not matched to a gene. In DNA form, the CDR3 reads TGTGCCAGCAGTTACTCAACAGGGGGGTTGAACACTGAAGCTTTCTTT. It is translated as CASSYSTGGLNTEAFF.

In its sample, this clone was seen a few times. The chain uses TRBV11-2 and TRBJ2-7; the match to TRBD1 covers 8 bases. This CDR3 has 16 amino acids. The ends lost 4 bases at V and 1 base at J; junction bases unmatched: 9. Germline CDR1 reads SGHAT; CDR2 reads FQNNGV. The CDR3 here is CASSSIQGVRSYEQYF. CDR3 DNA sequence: TGTGCCAGCAGCTCAATACAGGGGGTTCGGTCCTACGAGCAGTACTTC.

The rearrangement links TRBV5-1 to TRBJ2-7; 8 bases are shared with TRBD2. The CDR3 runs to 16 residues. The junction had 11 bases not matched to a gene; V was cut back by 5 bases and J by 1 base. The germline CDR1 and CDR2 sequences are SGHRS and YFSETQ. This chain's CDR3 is CASRYGGAGGSYEQYF. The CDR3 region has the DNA TGCGCCAGCAGGTACGGGGGGGCCGGTGGGTCCTACGAGCAGTACTTC.

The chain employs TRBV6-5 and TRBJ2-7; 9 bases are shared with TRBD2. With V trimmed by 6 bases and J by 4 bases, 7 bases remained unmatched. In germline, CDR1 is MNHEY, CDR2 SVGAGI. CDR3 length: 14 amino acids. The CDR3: CASRAGTSRYEQYF. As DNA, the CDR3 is TGTGCCAGCAGGGCCGGGACTAGCAGATACGAGCAGTACTTC.

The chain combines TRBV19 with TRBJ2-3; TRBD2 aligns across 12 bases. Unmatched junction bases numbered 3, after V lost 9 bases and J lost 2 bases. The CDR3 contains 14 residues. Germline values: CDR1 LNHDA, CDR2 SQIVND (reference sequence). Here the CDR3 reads CASRLAGDTDTQYF. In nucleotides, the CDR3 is TGTGCCAGCAGACTAGCGGGAGACACAGATACGCAGTATTTT.

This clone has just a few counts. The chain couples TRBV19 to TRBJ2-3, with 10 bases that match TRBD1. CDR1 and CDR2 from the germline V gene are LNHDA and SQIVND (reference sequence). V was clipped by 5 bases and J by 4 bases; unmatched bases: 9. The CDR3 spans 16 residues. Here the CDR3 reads CASSPERDRGSDTQYF. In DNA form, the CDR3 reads TGTGCCAGTAGTCCTGAGCGGGACAGGGGCTCAGATACGCAGTATTTT.

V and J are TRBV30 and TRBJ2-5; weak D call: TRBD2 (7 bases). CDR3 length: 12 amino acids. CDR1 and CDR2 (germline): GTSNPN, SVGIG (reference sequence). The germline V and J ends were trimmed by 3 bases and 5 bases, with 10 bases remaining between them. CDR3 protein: CAWRGGAETQYF. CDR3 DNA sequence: TGTGCCTGGAGGGGGGGGGCGGAGACCCAGTACTTC.

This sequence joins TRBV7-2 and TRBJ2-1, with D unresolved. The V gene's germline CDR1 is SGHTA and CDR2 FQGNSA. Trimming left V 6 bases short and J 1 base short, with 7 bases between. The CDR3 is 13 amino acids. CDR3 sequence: CASRLFSYNEQFF. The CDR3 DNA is TGTGCCAGCAGACTTTTTTCCTACAATGAGCAGTTCTTC.

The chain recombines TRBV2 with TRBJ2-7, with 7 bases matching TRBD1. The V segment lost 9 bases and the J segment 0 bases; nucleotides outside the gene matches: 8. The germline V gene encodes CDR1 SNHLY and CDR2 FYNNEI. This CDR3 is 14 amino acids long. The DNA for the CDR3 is TGTGCCAGTGGACAGGCCCGGACCTCCTACGAGCAGTACTTC. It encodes CASGQARTSYEQYF.

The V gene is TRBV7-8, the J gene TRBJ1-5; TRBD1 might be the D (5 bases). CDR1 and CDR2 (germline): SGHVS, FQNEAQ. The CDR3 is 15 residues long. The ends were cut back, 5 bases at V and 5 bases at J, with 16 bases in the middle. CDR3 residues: CASSPSGVGDQPQHF. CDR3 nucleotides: TGTGCCAGCAGCCCCTCGGGGGTAGGGGATCAGCCCCAGCATTTT.

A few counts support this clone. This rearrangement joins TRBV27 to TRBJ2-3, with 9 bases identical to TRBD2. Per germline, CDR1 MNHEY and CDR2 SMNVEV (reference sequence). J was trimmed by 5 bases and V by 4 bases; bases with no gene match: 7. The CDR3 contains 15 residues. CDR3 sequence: CASSSASGNQDTQYF. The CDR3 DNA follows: TGTGCCAGCAGTTCTGCTAGCGGGAATCAAGATACGCAGTATTTT.

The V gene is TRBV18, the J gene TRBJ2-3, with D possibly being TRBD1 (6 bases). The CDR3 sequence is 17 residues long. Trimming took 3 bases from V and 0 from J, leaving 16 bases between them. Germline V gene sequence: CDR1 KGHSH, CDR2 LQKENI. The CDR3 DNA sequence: TGTGCCAGCTCACCTCGCCACGGGACACAAAGCACAGATACGCAGTATTTT. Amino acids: CASSPRHGTQSTDTQYF. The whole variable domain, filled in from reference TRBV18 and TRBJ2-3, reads NAGVMQNPRHLVRRRGQEARLRCSPMKGHSHVYWYRQLPEEGLKFMVYLQKENIIDESGMPKERFSAEFPKEGPSILRIQQVVRGDSAAYFCASSPRHGTQSTDTQYFGPGTRLTVL.

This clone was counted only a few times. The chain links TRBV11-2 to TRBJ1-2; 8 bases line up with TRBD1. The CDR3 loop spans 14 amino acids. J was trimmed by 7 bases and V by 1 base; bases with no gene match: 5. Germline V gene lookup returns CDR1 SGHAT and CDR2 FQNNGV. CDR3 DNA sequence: TGTGCCAGCAGCTTAGCGACAGGGGTGGGTGGCTACACCTTC. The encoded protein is CASSLATGVGGYTF.

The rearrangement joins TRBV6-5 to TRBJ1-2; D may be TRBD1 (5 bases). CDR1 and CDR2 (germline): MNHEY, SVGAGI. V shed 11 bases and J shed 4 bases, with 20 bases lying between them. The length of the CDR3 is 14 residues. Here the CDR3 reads CAAGEGRLVYGYTF. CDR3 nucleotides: TGTGCCGCGGGGGAAGGCAGATTGGTCTATGGCTACACCTTC.

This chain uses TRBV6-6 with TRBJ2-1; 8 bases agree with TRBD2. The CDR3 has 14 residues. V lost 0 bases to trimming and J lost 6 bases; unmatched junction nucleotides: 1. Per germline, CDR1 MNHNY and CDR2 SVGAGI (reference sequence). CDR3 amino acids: CASSYSSGGNEQFF. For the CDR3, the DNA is TGTGCCAGCAGTTACTCGAGCGGGGGCAATGAGCAGTTCTTC.

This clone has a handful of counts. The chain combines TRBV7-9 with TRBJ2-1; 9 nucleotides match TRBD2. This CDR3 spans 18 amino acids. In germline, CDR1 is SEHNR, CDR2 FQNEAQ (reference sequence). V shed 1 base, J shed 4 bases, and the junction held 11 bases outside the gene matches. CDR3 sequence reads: CASSLGSSTSGSYNEQFF. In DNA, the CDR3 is TGTGCCAGCAGCTTAGGTTCGTCGACTAGCGGATCATACAATGAGCAGTTCTTC.

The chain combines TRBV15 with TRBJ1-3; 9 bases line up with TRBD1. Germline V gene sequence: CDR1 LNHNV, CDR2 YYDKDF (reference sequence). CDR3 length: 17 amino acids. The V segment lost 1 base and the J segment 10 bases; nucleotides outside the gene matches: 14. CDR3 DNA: TGTGCCACCAGCAGAGCCCGCCGGGACAGGGAACTTAGGACCATATATTTT. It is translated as CATSRARRDRELRTIYF.

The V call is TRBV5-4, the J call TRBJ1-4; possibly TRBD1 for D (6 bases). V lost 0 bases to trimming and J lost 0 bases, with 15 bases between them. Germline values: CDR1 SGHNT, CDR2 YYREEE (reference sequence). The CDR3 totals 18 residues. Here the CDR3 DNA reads TGTGCCAGCAGCTTGGGCGTAGGGGGAAAAGCAACTAATGAAAAACTGTTTTTT. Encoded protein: CASSLGVGGKATNEKLFF.

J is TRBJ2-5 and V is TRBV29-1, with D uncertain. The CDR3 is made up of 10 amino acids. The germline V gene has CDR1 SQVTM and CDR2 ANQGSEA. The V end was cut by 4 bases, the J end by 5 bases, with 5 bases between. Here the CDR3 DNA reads TGCAGCGTTGGCCAGGAGACCCAGTACTTC. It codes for CSVGQETQYF.

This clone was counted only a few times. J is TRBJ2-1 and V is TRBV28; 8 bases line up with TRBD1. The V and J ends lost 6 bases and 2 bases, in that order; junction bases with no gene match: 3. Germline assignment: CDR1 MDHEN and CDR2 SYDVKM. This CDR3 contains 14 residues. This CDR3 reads CASRTGVTYNEQFF. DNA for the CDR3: TGTGCCAGCAGGACAGGGGTCACCTACAATGAGCAGTTCTTC.

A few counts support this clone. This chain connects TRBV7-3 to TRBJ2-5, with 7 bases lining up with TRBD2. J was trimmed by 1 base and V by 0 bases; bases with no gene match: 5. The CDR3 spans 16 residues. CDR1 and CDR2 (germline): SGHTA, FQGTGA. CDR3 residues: CASSLTTSTGQETQYF. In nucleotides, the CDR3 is TGTGCCAGCAGCTTAACGACTAGCACCGGCCAAGAGACCCAGTACTTC.

The CDR3 sequence: CAWNSGYQETQYF. CDR3 nucleotide sequence: TGTGCCTGGAATTCAGGATACCAAGAGACCCAGTACTTC. The chain has TRBV30 and TRBJ2-5; D is undetermined. CDR3 length: 13 amino acids. Trimming stripped 4 bases from V and 0 bases from J, with 9 bases between. The germline CDR1 and CDR2 sequences are GTSNPN and SVGIG (reference sequence). Variable domain in full (rest from reference TRBV30 and TRBJ2-5): SQTIHQWPATLVQPVGSPLSLECTVEGTSNPNLYWYRQAAGRGLQLLFYSVGIGQISSEVPQNLSASRPQDRQFILSSKKLLLSDSGFYLCAWNSGYQETQYFGPGTRLLVL.

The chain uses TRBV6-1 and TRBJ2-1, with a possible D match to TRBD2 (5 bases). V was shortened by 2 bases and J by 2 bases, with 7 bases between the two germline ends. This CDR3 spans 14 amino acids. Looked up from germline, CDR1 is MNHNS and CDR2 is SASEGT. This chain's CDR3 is CASSESGTYNEQFF. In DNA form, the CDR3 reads TGTGCCAGCAGTGAAAGCGGTACCTACAATGAGCAGTTCTTC.

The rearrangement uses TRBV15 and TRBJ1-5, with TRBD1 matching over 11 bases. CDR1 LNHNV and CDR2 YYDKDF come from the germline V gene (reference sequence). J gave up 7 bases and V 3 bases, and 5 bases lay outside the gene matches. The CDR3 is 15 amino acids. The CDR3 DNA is TGTGCCACCAGCAGGGGCGGGACAGGGGGACAGCCCCAGCATTTT. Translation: CATSRGGTGGQPQHF.